This T cell receptor (beta chain) originates from a study of cytomegalovirus exposure and HLA in healthy donors. At the level of the study: One earlier analysis, a look at about 179 million T cells, found some 100 million unique TCR beta sequences. Notes on the study in general: Only CMV serostatus was available as immune exposure information. One variant, a missense change in DCLRE1C, was linked in a later analysis to TCR beta V- and J-gene trimming.

13 Jbeta primers and 60 Vbeta primers were used for the PCR. Assay used: immunoSEQ multiplex PCR; TCRdb lists only in-frame clones, some missing. The data hold some 120,000 clones, with 74% observed a single time. This clone occurred once. Its specificity is unknown. The TCR originated in a woman aged 50 to 65 in good health and CMV-seropositive. Sequencing was done on a sample of PBMCs.

The CDR3 spells CASSLGPPLYEQYF. The CDR3 DNA follows: TGTGCCAGCAGCTTAGGGCCTCCTCTCTACGAGCAGTACTTC. This rearrangement joins TRBV11-3 to TRBJ2-7, with D unclear. CDR1 is SGHNT and CDR2 is YENEEA in the germline V gene. V was shortened by 1 base and J by 3 bases, with 10 bases between the two germline ends. The CDR3 has 14 residues. The whole variable domain, remainder taken from reference TRBV11-3 and TRBJ2-7, is EAGVVQSPRYKIIEKKQPVAFWCNPISGHNTLYWYLQNLGQGPELLIRYENEEAVDDSQLPKDRFSAERLKGVDSTLKIQPAELGDSAVYLCASSLGPPLYEQYFGPGTRLTVT.